This TCR beta chain was obtained from a study of blood T cell repertoires in COVID-19. Background on the study: Researchers got acute and convalescent COVID-19 samples from the United States, Italy and Spain. Nucleic acid was either cDNA or gDNA, and it came from T cells, B-cell-depleted T cells, or PBMCs.

V trimming: 4 bases; J trimming: 1 base; junction bases outside the gene matches: 8. The CDR3 extends over 16 amino acids. Germline CDR1 SEHNR, CDR2 FQNEAQ (reference sequence). In the source study's methods: Estimation of nucleated cell counts was performed using reference gene primer amplification. Generated by immunoSEQ multiplex PCR, the TCRdb table keeps only in-frame clones and is missing some. That table furnishes V, J and clone size, whereas the DNA furnished D and trimming. The sample lists around 130,000 clones, roughly 84% occurring once. The origin of this receptor is a man aged 55-75 years with acute or convalescent COVID-19. V usage is TRBV7-9 and J usage is TRBJ2-7; 9 nucleotides agree with TRBD1. The specimen was peripheral blood. Here the CDR3 reads CASSSPQGAISYEQYF. DNA for the CDR3: TGTGCCAGCAGCTCACCACAGGGGGCAATTTCCTACGAGCAGTACTTC.